This T cell receptor (beta chain) originates from a study of regulatory T cells in long-lasting Graves disease. Stated time point: newly diagnosed GD, antithyroid drugs for less than 3 months. The TCR library used RNA extracted from PBMCs. At least ten counts were recorded for this clonotype. Antigen specificity is unknown. The authors built TCR beta libraries using iRepertoire HTBI primers and Arm-PCR of CDR3 regions. TCRdb itself ran the multiplex PCR reads through MiXCR, one entry per CDR3 protein. The table includes almost 450,000 distinct CDR3 sequences, 16% detected once. Losses at the gene ends were 5 bases for V and 4 bases for J; bases not matched to a gene: 15. There are 18 residues in the CDR3. Germline CDR1 is SGHTA and CDR2 is FQGNSA. Regarding the study as a whole: There was favoring of TRBV28, TRBJ1-2 and TRBJ2-5 in persistent disease.

This sample was shared with a second study, whose subject was T cells in Graves' hyperthyroidism and ophthalmopathy. From that second work: Orbital computed tomography, thyroid ultrasound, serum thyroxine and TRAb, and clinical symptoms together informed the diagnoses. A model of 13 V-J pairs discriminated ophthalmopathy from stable hyperthyroidism.

The sample consisted of peripheral blood mononuclear cells (PBMCs), taken at new diagnosis, from a patient treated with antithyroid drugs. The sequence was obtained from a woman between 25 and 40 years old with Graves disease. The rearrangement links TRBV7-2 to TRBJ2-2; 8 bases fit TRBD1. The CDR3 here is CASSTPAGTGFSTGELFF. CDR3 sequence (DNA): TGTGCCAGCAGCACACCTGCCGGGACAGGTTTTAGCACCGGGGAGCTGTTTTTT.